The 3 T cell receptor beta chains listed next were all sequenced from one sample in a study of control samples from healthy donors and cancer patients. TCRdb's copy holds only in-frame clones and misses some; the assay was immunoSEQ multiplex PCR. The data contain tens of thousands of clones, 75% to 95% of them singletons. The sequenced sample was PBMCs. These receptors originate from a middle-aged woman with head and neck cancer.

The rearrangement links TRBV12-3 or TRBV12-4 to TRBJ1-2, with TRBD1 matching over 9 bases. The CDR3 consists of 12 residues. The V gene end was trimmed by 4 bases and the J gene end by 12 bases; junction bases not matched to a gene: 6. CDR3 DNA sequence: TGTGCCAGCAGTTCGCGGACAGGGGAACACACCTTC. Protein: CASSSRTGEHTF.

The genes are TRBV18 and TRBJ1-5, with D possibly TRBD1 on 5 matching bases. Trimming left V 2 bases short and J 5 bases short, with 13 bases between. The CDR3 sequence is 15 residues long. Germline V gene sequence: CDR1 KGHSH, CDR2 LQKENI. CDR3 region: CASSPEQGTYQPQHF. For the CDR3, the DNA is TGTGCCAGCTCACCAGAGCAGGGTACTTATCAGCCCCAGCATTTT. The whole variable domain, remainder taken from reference TRBV18 and TRBJ1-5, is NAGVMQNPRHLVRRRGQEARLRCSPMKGHSHVYWYRQLPEEGLKFMVYLQKENIIDESGMPKERFSAEFPKEGPSILRIQQVVRGDSAAYFCASSPEQGTYQPQHFGDGTRLSIL.

Written as DNA, the CDR3 is TGTGCCAGCAGCTCCGGACTAGCGCCAGCCCAAACCGGGGAGCTGTTTTTT. Amino acid sequence: CASSSGLAPAQTGELFF. The gene calls are TRBV5-8 and TRBJ2-2, with 9 bases aligning to TRBD2. Looked up from germline, CDR1 is SGHTS and CDR2 is YDEGEE. This CDR3 is built from 17 residues. V was pared by 3 bases and J by 5 bases, with 11 bases of the junction left unmatched.